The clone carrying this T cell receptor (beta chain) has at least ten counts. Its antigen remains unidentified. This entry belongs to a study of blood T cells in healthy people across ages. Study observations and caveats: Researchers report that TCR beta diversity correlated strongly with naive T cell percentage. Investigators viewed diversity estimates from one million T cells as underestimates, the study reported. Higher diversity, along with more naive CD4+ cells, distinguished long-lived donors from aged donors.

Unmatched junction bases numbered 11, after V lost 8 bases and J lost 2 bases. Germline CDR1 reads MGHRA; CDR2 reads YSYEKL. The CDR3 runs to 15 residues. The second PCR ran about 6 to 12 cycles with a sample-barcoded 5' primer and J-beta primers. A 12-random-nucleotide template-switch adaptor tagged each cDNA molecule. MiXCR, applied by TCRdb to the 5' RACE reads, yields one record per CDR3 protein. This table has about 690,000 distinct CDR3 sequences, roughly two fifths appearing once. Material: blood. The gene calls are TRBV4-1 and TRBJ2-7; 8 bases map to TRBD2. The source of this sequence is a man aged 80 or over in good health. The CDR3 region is CASGEASGSTYEQYF. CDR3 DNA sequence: TGCGCCAGCGGAGAGGCTAGCGGGTCAACCTACGAGCAGTACTTC.